The clone carrying this T cell receptor (beta chain) was picked up a small number of times. All of the isolated RNA was reverse transcribed, so expressed TCRB transcripts were sequenced. The repertoire was sequenced with immunoSEQ multiplex PCR; TCRdb's copy has only in-frame clones and lacks some. The sample records almost 350,000 clones, roughly 8% being singletons. This sample stems from a study of beta chain features in type 1 diabetes. The V and J ends lost 2 bases and 8 bases, in that order; junction bases with no gene match: 8. Germline CDR1 SGHRS, CDR2 YFSETQ. The CDR3 is made up of 16 amino acids.

The chain employs TRBV5-1 and TRBJ2-1; 12 nucleotides match TRBD2. This TCR was sampled from a woman aged 18-29 years in good health. Sequenced material: central memory CD4+ T cells from blood. The CDR3 is CASSFGPGLAGYEQFF. The CDR3 nucleotides read TGCGCCAGCAGCTTCGGCCCGGGACTAGCGGGCTATGAGCAGTTCTTC.